This TCR beta chain was retrieved from a study of CD8+ T cells in alopecia areata. This clone has just a few counts. This sample also contains other DNA sequences that code for the same CDR3. Extraction and reverse transcription of RNA yielded cDNA as the sequencing template. Clones were sequenced by immunoSEQ multiplex PCR, and TCRdb holds only the in-frame ones, with some missing. Altogether 110,000 to 150,000 clones are present, approximately 51% being singletons, with the ten largest covering 0.95% to 1%. After removal of 6 bases from V and 2 bases from J, the junction contained 2 bases not matched to a gene. Per the germline V gene, CDR1 is SQVTM and CDR2 is ANQGSEA. This CDR3 spans 14 amino acids.

The receptor was isolated from a human donor with alopecia areata. The specimen comprised CD4+ T cells sorted from blood, sampled at week 0. This chain links TRBV29-1 with TRBJ2-6, with 9 bases matching TRBD1. CDR3 DNA sequence: TGCAGCGTGGGACAGGGCGCTGGGGCCAACGTCCTGACTTTC. Residues: CSVGQGAGANVLTF.